This T cell receptor (beta chain) was captured by sequencing in a study of T-cell reconstitution after alpha-beta-depleted transplantation in children. At least ten counts were recorded for this clonotype. Trimming at V came to 5 bases and at J to 5 bases, leaving 12 bases not matched to a gene. Germline lookup yields CDR1 SQVTM and CDR2 ANQGSEA. This CDR3 has 16 residues. The authors prepared the TCRbeta library with unique molecular identifiers. A single record per CDR3 protein comes from TCRdb applying MiXCR to the PCR reads. The sample yields around 410,000 distinct CDR3 sequences, about a tenth seen once.

This specimen was PBMCs from the stem cell graft donor, taken from the stem cell graft. The V and J genes are TRBV29-1 and TRBJ2-1; 10 bases are shared with TRBD2. The sequence was collected from a human donor who donated a stem cell graft to a child with acute myeloid leukemia. In DNA form, the CDR3 reads TGCAGCGTTTTTCTAGCGGGAGTTCCTTATCACAATGAGCAGTTCTTC. It encodes CSVFLAGVPYHNEQFF.